This entry lists 18 T cell receptor beta chains sequenced from one sample in a study of metastatic and nonmetastatic thyroid tumors. All patients reached thyroid surgery having received no treatment beforehand. TCRdb recomputed clones from the PCR reads via MiXCR. The data contain approximately 21,000 clones, about 30% of them singletons. Sequences were obtained from tumor tissue. Receptors originate from a female donor with papillary thyroid cancer or a benign thyroid nodule (not recorded which). Some clones in this sample may be carry-over from other donors' samples.

This clone was picked up a small number of times. A much bigger clone sits one base away, suggesting this may be a read error. The V gene is TRBV20-1, the J gene TRBJ2-5; possibly TRBD2 for D (5 bases). Germline loops: CDR1 DFQATT, CDR2 SNEGSKA (reference sequence). Trimming took off 4 bases at V and 4 bases at J, with 10 bases between the two ends. The CDR3 is 12 amino acids. The CDR3 protein is CSAIDYRETQYF. The CDR3 DNA sequence: TGCAGTGCTATTGACTACCGAGAGACCCAGTACTTC.

V and J are TRBV14 and TRBJ2-3; TRBD1 matches 7 bases. The CDR3 consists of 20 residues. CDR1 is SGHDN and CDR2 is FVKESK in the germline V gene. Trimming took 0 bases from V and 3 from J; bases not matched to a gene: 18. CDR3 sequence (DNA): TGTGCCAGCAGCCAAGAGTCACGGGACAGAGGAGTGTTTCGGACAGATACGCAGTATTTT. It yields the protein CASSQESRDRGVFRTDTQYF.

In its sample, this clone ranks as medium-sized. This chain uses TRBV28 with TRBJ1-2; D is unclear. With 2 bases removed from V and 4 bases from J, the gap between germline ends came to 14 bases. Germline lookup yields CDR1 MDHEN and CDR2 SYDVKM. The CDR3 has 15 residues. The CDR3 loop reads CASSLLSDGLYGYTF. The DNA of the CDR3 is TGTGCCAGCAGTTTACTATCGGACGGACTCTATGGCTACACCTTC.

This clone ranks as medium-sized (0.01 to 0.1%). The chain has TRBV6-1 and TRBJ2-7; TRBD1 agrees at 8 bases. CDR3 length equals 18 residues. The germline CDR1 and CDR2 sequences are MNHNS and SASEGT. Germline trimming cut 2 bases from V and 5 bases from J; bases unmatched to any gene: 17. CDR3 DNA: TGTGCCAGCAGTGAATTGGGTGGGACAGGCGGCGGTAGAAACGAGCAGTACTTC. It yields the protein CASSELGGTGGGRNEQYF.

This clone was seen just once. This chain uses TRBV20-1 with TRBJ2-3; D assignment may be TRBD1 or TRBD2 (5 bases each). This CDR3 has 17 amino acids. Germline V CDR1 and CDR2: DFQATT, SNEGSKA (reference sequence). V was trimmed by 0 bases and J by 5 bases, leaving 21 bases between them. DNA of the CDR3: TGCAGTGCTAGAGATGGGGCTAGCCTTCAGGCAGGAGATACGCAGTATTTT. The encoded protein is CSARDGASLQAGDTQYF.

The chain links TRBV20-1 to TRBJ1-1; D not resolved. The CDR3 has 18 residues. V lost 0 bases and J lost 5, with 25 bases in between. The germline CDR1 and CDR2 sequences are DFQATT and SNEGSKA (reference sequence). The CDR3 spells CSARESREVLTGKTEAFF. The CDR3 DNA reads TGCAGTGCTAGAGAATCCCGGGAGGTTTTGACGGGGAAAACTGAAGCTTTCTTT.

This clone was observed at least ten times. The chain joins TRBV7-6 to TRBJ2-3; 8 nucleotides align to TRBD1. CDR1 SGHVS and CDR2 FNYEAQ come from the germline V gene. There are 17 residues in the CDR3. V gave up 2 bases and J gave up 3 bases; unmatched junction bases: 10. The CDR3 DNA reads as TGTGCCAGCAGCTTACCCCCGACAGGGGCCCTGACAGATACGCAGTATTTT. Translating it yields CASSLPPTGALTDTQYF.

This clone was observed a handful of times. A read error is possible here, since a much larger clone lies one base away. Other DNA sequences in the same sample also yield this CDR3. In DNA, the CDR3 is TGTGCCATCAGTGAGTGGGTCGGGGGAACAGATACGCAGTATTTT. Translated: CAISEWVGGTDTQYF. The V and J genes are TRBV10-3 and TRBJ2-3; possibly TRBD2 for D (6 bases). The CDR3 extends over 15 amino acids. V lost 1 base and J 3 bases, leaving 11 bases between the germline ends. Germline values: CDR1 ENHRY, CDR2 SYGVKD.

This clone occurred many times. This rearrangement joins TRBV3-1 to TRBJ1-5; possible D gene TRBD1, 6 bases. Looked up from germline, CDR1 is LGHDT and CDR2 is YNNKEL (reference sequence). The CDR3 length is 15 residues. The germline V and J ends were trimmed by 4 bases and 7 bases, with 17 bases remaining between them. The CDR3, as DNA: TGTGCCAGCAGCCTTACACAGGGCTGGGGACAGCCCCAGCATTTT. Encoded protein: CASSLTQGWGQPQHF.

This clone was found many times. J is TRBJ2-5 and V is TRBV19; D perhaps matches TRBD2 (5 bases). The V end lost 9 bases, the J end lost 5 bases, and 22 bases lay between the germline ends. This CDR3 contains 15 residues. The germline gives CDR1 LNHDA, CDR2 SQIVND (reference sequence). The CDR3, as DNA: TGTGCCAGCGCACCCGTCGCCCGGGGTTGGGAGACCCAGTACTTC. It encodes CASAPVARGWETQYF.

In its sample, this clone was seen many times. The V call is TRBV9, the J call TRBJ2-3, with D perhaps TRBD2 (5 bases). Germline lookup yields CDR1 SGDLS and CDR2 YYNGEE. The CDR3 runs 14 residues. Trimming removed 0 bases at V and 2 bases at J, with 7 bases between. CDR3 sequence (DNA): TGTGCCAGCAGCGTAGCCGGGGACACAGATACGCAGTATTTT. Translated: CASSVAGDTDTQYF.

This clone was recorded only once. One end of the junction does not line up with germline, which may come from a read error. The chain employs TRBV3-1 and TRBJ1-2, with D possibly matching TRBD1 (5 bases). The CDR3 sequence is 17 residues long. Germline V lookup: CDR1 LGHDT, CDR2 YNNKEL (reference sequence). This chain's CDR3 is CAGSLVQAGDSNYGYTF. The CDR3 DNA follows: TGTGCCGGCAGCCTGGTACAGGCCGGAGATTCTAACTATGGCTACACCTTC.

This clone was recorded at least ten times. The chain joins TRBV5-1 to TRBJ2-5; TRBD2 matches at 10 bases. This CDR3 region has 18 residues. CDR1 is SGHRS, CDR2 YFSETQ, per germline. The V gene end was trimmed by 4 bases and the J gene end by 1 base; junction bases not matched to a gene: 13. Here the CDR3 DNA reads TGCGCCAGCAGCCCCGGGGTAGCGGGGGGCCCATCCCAAGAGACCCAGTACTTC. Its protein is CASSPGVAGGPSQETQYF.

This clone was seen repeatedly, ten times or more. V is TRBV7-2 and J is TRBJ2-5; 8 bases line up with TRBD1. Germline V CDR1 and CDR2: SGHTA, FQGNSA. J was trimmed by 2 bases and V by 5 bases; bases with no gene match: 1. This CDR3 has 13 residues. The CDR3 protein is CASSRDRQETQYF. CDR3 nucleotide sequence: TGTGCCAGCAGCAGGGACAGGCAAGAGACCCAGTACTTC.

At least ten counts were recorded for this clone. The J gene is TRBJ2-1, the V gene TRBV20-1; 12 bases map to TRBD2. Germline CDR1 DFQATT, CDR2 SNEGSKA (reference sequence). V dropped 5 bases and J dropped 2; count of bases not matched to a gene: 1. The length of the CDR3 is 14 residues. The CDR3 loop is CSASSGGAYNEQFF. The CDR3 DNA follows: TGCAGTGCTTCTAGCGGGGGGGCCTACAATGAGCAGTTCTTC.

The chain recombines TRBV12-3 or TRBV12-4 with TRBJ1-1; D is unresolved. V dropped 3 bases and J dropped 7 bases, with 12 bases sitting between them. This CDR3 region has 13 residues. The DNA for the CDR3 is TGTGCCAGCAGTTTCTCCGGGATGGGTGAAGCTTTCTTT. It encodes CASSFSGMGEAFF.

In this sample, this clone turned up many times. The chain is built from TRBV9 and TRBJ2-3; 8 nucleotides agree with TRBD2. There are 15 residues in the CDR3. Losses at the gene ends were 8 bases for V and 2 bases for J; bases not matched to a gene: 10. Germline loops: CDR1 SGDLS, CDR2 YYNGEE. The CDR3 here is CASGASGFLTDTQYF. DNA of the CDR3: TGTGCCAGTGGGGCTAGCGGGTTTCTCACAGATACGCAGTATTTT.

This clone has ten or more counts. V usage is TRBV7-8 and J usage is TRBJ2-5; 8 nucleotides agree with TRBD2. CDR3 length equals 16 residues. The V and J ends lost 5 bases and 5 bases, in that order; junction bases with no gene match: 13. Germline lookup yields CDR1 SGHVS and CDR2 FQNEAQ. CDR3 loop: CASSPREAGGLETQYF. In DNA form, the CDR3 reads TGTGCCAGCAGCCCCCGGGAGGCGGGGGGCTTGGAGACCCAGTACTTC.